This entry features one TCR beta chain sequence. The sample is drawn from a study of blood T cell repertoires in COVID-19. Study as a whole: Whether acute or convalescent, the COVID-19 samples came from the United States, Italy and Spain.

Methods used by the authors: It was from reference gene primer amplification that nucleated cell counts were estimated. Repertoires were generated with immunoSEQ multiplex PCR, while TCRdb's copy carries only in-frame clones and drops some. V, J and clone size were drawn from that table, and D and trimming were deduced from the DNA. Among 300,000 to 400,000 clones, around 87% were seen once, and the ten largest hold 1%. CDR1 is LNHDA, CDR2 SQIVND, per germline (reference sequence). The CDR3 sequence is 14 residues long. Trimming took 1 base from V and 2 from J, leaving 8 bases between them. The origin of this receptor is a man in his fifties with active or convalescent COVID-19. This chain links TRBV19 with TRBJ1-1; D is undetermined. Sequenced sample: peripheral blood. The CDR3 DNA reads as TGTGCCAGTAGTATAGGGGCAGTAAACACTGAAGCTTTCTTT. It encodes CASSIGAVNTEAFF.